This T cell receptor (beta chain) was recorded in a study of T-cell reconstitution after alpha-beta-depleted transplantation in children. Unique molecular identifiers were built into the TCRbeta library. TCRdb redid the calling of the PCR reads with MiXCR, one entry per CDR3 protein. The profile shows over 550,000 distinct CDR3 sequences, 8% to 11% of them singletons. The CDR3 is 15 amino acids. Germline assignment: CDR1 SEHNR and CDR2 FQNEAQ (reference sequence). The J segment lost 2 bases and the V segment lost 4 bases, leaving 2 bases of the junction unmatched. The gene calls are TRBV7-9 and TRBJ2-1; 10 nucleotides line up with TRBD2. The TCR sequence derives from a human donor who donated a stem cell graft to a child with acute myeloid leukemia. Sequences were derived from PBMCs from the stem cell graft donor, sampled from the stem cell graft. CDR3 coding DNA: TGTGCCAGCAGCTATACTAGCGGGGCCTACAATGAGCAGTTCTTC. It encodes CASSYTSGAYNEQFF. The variable domain in full, completed from reference TRBV7-9 and TRBJ2-1, reads DTGVSQNPRHKITKRGQNVTFRCDPISEHNRLYWYRQTLGQGPEFLTYFQNEAQLEKSRLLSDRFSAERPKGSFSTLEIQRTEQGDSAMYLCASSYTSGAYNEQFFGPGTRLTVL.